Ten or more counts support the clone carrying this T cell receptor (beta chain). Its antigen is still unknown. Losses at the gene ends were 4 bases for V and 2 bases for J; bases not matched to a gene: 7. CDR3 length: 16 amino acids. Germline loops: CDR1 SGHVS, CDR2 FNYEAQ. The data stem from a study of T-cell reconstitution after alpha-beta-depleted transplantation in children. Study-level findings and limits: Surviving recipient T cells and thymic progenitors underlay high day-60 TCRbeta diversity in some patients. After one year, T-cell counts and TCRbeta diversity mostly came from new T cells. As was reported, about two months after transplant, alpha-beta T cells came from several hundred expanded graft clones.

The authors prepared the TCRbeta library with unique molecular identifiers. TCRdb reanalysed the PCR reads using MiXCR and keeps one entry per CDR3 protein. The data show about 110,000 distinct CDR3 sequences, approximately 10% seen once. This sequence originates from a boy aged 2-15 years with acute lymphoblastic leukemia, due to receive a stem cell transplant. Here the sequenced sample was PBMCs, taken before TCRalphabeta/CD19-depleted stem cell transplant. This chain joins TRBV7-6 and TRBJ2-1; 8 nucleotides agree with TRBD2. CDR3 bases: TGTGCCAGCAGCTACGAGCGGGAGCGACCCTACAATGAGCAGTTCTTC. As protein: CASSYERERPYNEQFF.